One sample yielded the 30 T cell receptor beta chains listed below, sequenced in a study of CXCR3-negative and CXCR3-positive naive CD8 T cells. Preparation of TRB cDNA libraries relied on 5' RACE carrying UMI labels. TCRdb re-called the 5' RACE reads; one entry per CDR3 protein, DNA not given. The sample table includes 75,000 or so distinct CDR3 sequences. Sequencing was performed on naive CXCR3- CD8+ T cells from blood. The sample's subset: CD45RO-CCR7+CD27+CD95- naive CD8+ T cells lacking CXCR3 (TNR3-). The receptors were gathered from a human donor in good health. Some clones in this sample may be carry-over from other donors' samples.

V and J are TRBV20-1 and TRBJ2-7; TCRdb outputs TRBD1, but without DNA this stays unchecked. There are 14 residues in the CDR3. Germline CDR1 reads DFQATT; CDR2 reads SNEGSKA (reference sequence). The CDR3 reads CSAQGTETFYEQYF.

The genes are TRBV12-3 or TRBV12-4 and TRBJ2-3; as DNA is missing, the TRBD2 call by TCRdb cannot be tested. The CDR3 loop spans 16 amino acids. This CDR3 reads CASTPLAGGPIDTQYF.

This sequence joins TRBV7-9 and TRBJ1-2; TCRdb names TRBD1, which stays unverified in the absence of DNA. Germline values: CDR1 SEHNR, CDR2 FQNEAQ (reference sequence). This CDR3 comprises 13 residues. CDR3 residues: CASSQQGYYGYTF.

V is TRBV29-1 and J is TRBJ2-1; TCRdb designates TRBD1, a call that cannot be tested without DNA. Germline V gene data show CDR1 as SQVTM and CDR2 as ANQGSEA. CDR3 length equals 14 residues. CDR3: CSVVPGGPGNEQFF.

The gene calls are TRBV7-8 and TRBJ2-3; TCRdb's D gene call, TRBD1, goes unchecked for lack of DNA. The CDR3 is 16 amino acids. Germline V gene data show CDR1 as SGHVS and CDR2 as FQNEAQ. The CDR3 spells CASSDPGPLGIHTQYF.

V usage is TRBV6-5 and J usage is TRBJ2-1; the D call of TRBD2 rests on TCRdb alone, since no DNA is present to check it. CDR1 is MNHEY, CDR2 SVGAGI, per germline. The CDR3 runs 15 residues. The CDR3: CASRPAPSGYNEQFF.

This chain uses TRBV7-2 with TRBJ2-5; absent DNA, TCRdb's TRBD1 call cannot be checked. The CDR3 length is 14 residues. Per the germline V gene, CDR1 is SGHTA and CDR2 is FQGNSA. The CDR3 reads CASSPWDTEETQYF.

The V gene is TRBV27, the J gene TRBJ2-3; with no DNA, the TCRdb D assignment of TRBD2 cannot be verified. Germline V gene data show CDR1 as MNHEY and CDR2 as SMNVEV (reference sequence). This CDR3 contains 15 residues. The CDR3 loop reads CASSVFSGATDTQYF.

This rearrangement joins TRBV5-5 to TRBJ2-2; TCRdb's assignment of TRBD1 cannot be checked, as there is no DNA. The CDR3 has 15 residues. The V gene's germline CDR1 is SGHKS and CDR2 YYEKEE (reference sequence). CDR3 loop: CASSFSGSTTGELFF.

The rearrangement uses TRBV12-3 or TRBV12-4 and TRBJ1-5; absent DNA, TCRdb's TRBD1 call cannot be checked. The CDR3 loop spans 13 amino acids. The chain's CDR3 is CASRPRGLAPQHF.

The CDR3 sequence is CSVDSGNDEQFF. The chain combines TRBV29-1 with TRBJ2-1. The CDR3 covers 12 residues. The V gene's germline CDR1 is SQVTM and CDR2 ANQGSEA.

The V call is TRBV29-1, the J call TRBJ2-2; the D gene TCRdb calls, TRBD1, cannot be checked with no DNA. CDR3 length: 15 residues. Germline lookup yields CDR1 SQVTM and CDR2 ANQGSEA. The CDR3 spells CSVEGQGTATGELFF.

V usage is TRBV7-6 and J usage is TRBJ2-1; as DNA is missing, the TRBD1 call by TCRdb cannot be tested. The length of the CDR3 is 17 residues. Germline V gene sequence: CDR1 SGHVS, CDR2 FNYEAQ. This CDR3 is CASSFGLQQGSYNEQFF.

The V and J genes are TRBV20-1 and TRBJ2-3. Germline CDR1 is DFQATT and CDR2 is SNEGSKA (reference sequence). This CDR3 is built from 14 residues. CDR3 sequence: CSARGVRGPDTQYF.

The J gene is TRBJ2-3, the V gene TRBV5-1; TCRdb's D gene call, TRBD1, goes unchecked for lack of DNA. The CDR3 consists of 17 residues. Germline CDR1 and CDR2: SGHRS and YFSETQ. The CDR3 loop reads CASSLTGTRASTDTQYF.

V usage is TRBV20-1 and J usage is TRBJ1-5. From germline, CDR1 is DFQATT and CDR2 SNEGSKA (reference sequence). The CDR3 contains 14 residues. The CDR3 is CSARDLEGHQPQHF.

The rearrangement joins TRBV29-1 to TRBJ2-5; TCRdb's D call, TRBD2, is unchecked because there is no DNA. Germline V gene data show CDR1 as SQVTM and CDR2 as ANQGSEA. CDR3 length equals 15 residues. The CDR3 loop is CSVAGGTDFQETQYF.

This sequence joins TRBV5-1 and TRBJ2-1; no DNA is available, so the TRBD1 call from TCRdb remains unchecked. In germline, CDR1 is SGHRS, CDR2 YFSETQ. The CDR3 is 14 residues long. CDR3 region: CASSLVGAVNEQFF.

The rearrangement links TRBV7-6 to TRBJ2-2; TCRdb's D call of TRBD2 is untestable without DNA. Germline V CDR1 and CDR2: SGHVS, FNYEAQ. This CDR3 comprises 16 residues. The CDR3 sequence is CASSLAGGRTTGELFF.

This chain joins TRBV7-3 and TRBJ2-1; the TCRdb D gene call, TRBD2, has no DNA to confirm it. CDR3 size: 18 residues. Germline assignment: CDR1 SGHTA and CDR2 FQGTGA. The CDR3 loop is CASSLTFLAGGLLDEQFF. The full variable domain, completed using reference TRBV7-3 and TRBJ2-1, is GAGVSQTPSNKVTEKGKYVELRCDPISGHTALYWYRQSLGQGPEFLIYFQGTGAADDSGLPNDRFFAVRPEGSVSTLKIQRTERGDSAVYLCASSLTFLAGGLLDEQFFGPGTRLTVL.

CDR3 amino acids: CRGWTGQETQYF. This chain links TRBV29-1 with TRBJ2-5; TCRdb's D call of TRBD1 is untestable without DNA. From germline, CDR1 is SQVTM and CDR2 ANQGSEA. The CDR3 extends over 12 amino acids.

The rearrangement joins TRBV9 to TRBJ1-4. CDR3 size: 15 residues. In germline, CDR1 is SGDLS, CDR2 YYNGEE. This chain's CDR3 is CASSVEGTTNEKLFF.

V and J are TRBV12-3 or TRBV12-4 and TRBJ2-1. The CDR3 length is 13 residues. Here the CDR3 reads CASSLVSYNEQFF.

J is TRBJ2-1 and V is TRBV15; without DNA, the TCRdb call of TRBD2 cannot be checked. Germline CDR1 reads LNHNV; CDR2 reads YYDKDF (reference sequence). The CDR3 totals 16 residues. CDR3 sequence reads: CATRPTGTSGYNEQFF.

J is TRBJ2-3 and V is TRBV4-3; the D call of TRBD2 rests on TCRdb alone, since no DNA is present to check it. CDR1 LGHNA and CDR2 YSLEER come from the germline V gene. The CDR3 is made up of 16 amino acids. The CDR3 spells CASSQAAGSTTDTQYF.

The CDR3 is CASSYSRLAEETQYF. The chain has TRBV6-5 and TRBJ2-5; TCRdb calls TRBD2, which cannot be checked without DNA. Germline V CDR1 and CDR2: MNHEY, SVGAGI. The CDR3 is made up of 15 amino acids.

The chain uses TRBV28 and TRBJ2-1. The V gene's germline CDR1 is MDHEN and CDR2 SYDVKM. This CDR3 comprises 13 residues. This CDR3 is CASRNLGYNEQFF.

The chain carries TRBV12-5 and TRBJ1-1. Germline V gene lookup returns CDR1 LGHNT and CDR2 FRNRAP. The CDR3 sequence is 15 residues long. The CDR3 sequence is CASGLGWEMNTEAFF.

CDR3 residues: CASSAGTASGNTIYF. The J gene is TRBJ1-3, the V gene TRBV9; TCRdb lists TRBD1, though no DNA is available to test this call. Germline V gives CDR1 SGDLS, CDR2 YYNGEE. This CDR3 has 15 amino acids.

The V gene is TRBV5-5, the J gene TRBJ2-5; TCRdb indicates TRBD1, and absent DNA this call remains unverified. The CDR3 contains 15 residues. Germline CDR1 is SGHKS and CDR2 is YYEKEE (reference sequence). The CDR3 is CASSANPLGGETQYF.